The clone carrying this T cell receptor beta chain was seen a handful of times. Its antigen is undetermined. The data originate from a study of molecular identifiers for immune sequencing clone quantification. The CDR3 has 16 amino acids. V shed 0 bases, J shed 2 bases, and the junction held 4 bases outside the gene matches. Germline V gene sequence: CDR1 SEHNR, CDR2 FQNEAQ (reference sequence). Study-level results: Beyond 20 RNA copies, clones held over 97% of effector molecules, compared with under 1% in naive cells.

A single record per CDR3 protein comes from TCRdb applying MiXCR to the PCR reads. This table holds fewer than 350,000 distinct CDR3 sequences, about 20% found once. Specimen: naive CD8+ T cells from blood, with Jurkat cell RNA spiked in. Noted subset: FACS-sorted CD8+CD4-CCR7+CD45RA+ naive T cells. The chain is built from TRBV7-9 and TRBJ2-1; the match to TRBD2 covers 7 bases. This receptor was obtained from a human donor in good health. Some libraries in this study had Jurkat cell RNA spiked in. The CDR3 DNA is TGTGCCAGCAGCTTAGCCGGACTAGTTCCCTACAATGAGCAGTTCTTC. Translated: CASSLAGLVPYNEQFF.